These 20 T cell receptor beta chains were all obtained from the same sample, sequenced in a study of blood T cell repertoires in COVID-19. Libraries were prepared by immunoSEQ multiplex PCR; TCRdb keeps only in-frame clonotypes and omits some of them. The sample comprises under 200,000 clones, roughly nine tenths of which are singletons, and approximately 11% rests with the top ten. Sequencing input: peripheral blood. The source is a woman aged 60-70 years with COVID-19, enrolled during active disease.

The chain couples TRBV5-1 to TRBJ2-1; D might be TRBD2 (6 bases). Between the trimmed V and J ends, which lost 2 bases and 0 bases, there was a span of 15 bases. CDR1 is SGHRS, CDR2 YFSETQ, per germline. The CDR3 is made up of 17 amino acids. In DNA, the CDR3 is TGCGCCAGCAGCTTCCTGCTACGGGGGAGCTCCTACAATGAGCAGTTCTTC. Translation: CASSFLLRGSSYNEQFF.

The chain employs TRBV6-2 or TRBV6-3 and TRBJ2-1; TRBD2 matches at 10 bases. CDR1 is MNHEY, CDR2 SVGEGT, per germline. The CDR3 is made up of 16 amino acids. V lost 5 bases, J lost 0 bases, and 4 bases stayed unmatched. In DNA form, the CDR3 reads TGTGCCAGCAGTCGTAGCGGGGGGAGCTCCTACAATGAGCAGTTCTTC. It translates to CASSRSGGSSYNEQFF.

The chain is built from TRBV7-6 and TRBJ1-5, with 7 nucleotides matching TRBD1. The germline V gene has CDR1 SGHVS and CDR2 FNYEAQ. The CDR3 is 15 residues long. V trimming: 5 bases; J trimming: 0 bases; junction bases outside the gene matches: 4. CDR3 sequence: CASSPTGASNQPQHF. The CDR3 DNA reads as TGTGCCAGCAGCCCCACAGGGGCTAGCAATCAGCCCCAGCATTTT.

This sequence joins TRBV21-1 and TRBJ2-7; the table names TRBD1, a call not compared with the DNA. TRBV21-1 is termed a pseudogene. The CDR3 runs to 16 residues. The CDR3 DNA sequence: TGTGCCAGCAGCAAAGTCTGGCAGGGGTGTTCCTACGAGCAGTACTTC. Protein sequence: CASSKVWQGCSYEQYF.

This clone appeared a few times. One end of the junction does not line up with germline, which may come from a read error. CDR3 protein: CASSLVWGDEKLFF. The CDR3 DNA follows: TGTGCTAGCAGCTTAGTCTGGGGGGATGAAAAACTGTTTTTT. This sequence joins TRBV7-7 and TRBJ1-4; D is possibly TRBD1 (5 bases). Germline V gene data show CDR1 as SSHAT and CDR2 as FNYEAQ (reference sequence). This CDR3 comprises 14 residues.

The V call is TRBV6-5, the J call TRBJ2-1, with D possibly being TRBD1 (6 bases). The CDR3 has 14 amino acids. V was pared by 6 bases and J by 5 bases, with 14 bases between. Per the germline V gene, CDR1 is MNHEY and CDR2 is SVGAGI. This CDR3 reads CASSSRGNHNEQFF. The CDR3 DNA follows: TGTGCCAGCAGCTCGAGGGGGAACCACAATGAGCAGTTCTTC.

This clone has only one observation. The V and J genes are TRBV27 and TRBJ2-3, with TRBD2 identical over 8 bases. The CDR3 spans 20 residues. CDR1 is MNHEY and CDR2 is SMNVEV in the germline V gene (reference sequence). J gave up 0 bases and V 3 bases, and 17 bases lay outside the gene matches. The CDR3 sequence: CASSFYSVLAGETSTDTQYF. For the CDR3, the DNA is TGTGCCAGCAGTTTTTACAGCGTTCTAGCGGGTGAGACAAGCACAGATACGCAGTATTTT.

This sequence joins TRBV5-1 and TRBJ1-4; 7 bases agree with TRBD1. V dropped 3 bases and J dropped 6; count of bases not matched to a gene: 8. Germline V lookup: CDR1 SGHRS, CDR2 YFSETQ. This CDR3 is 15 amino acids long. The CDR3 loop is CASSSGQVPYEKLFF. CDR3 sequence (DNA): TGCGCCAGCAGCTCCGGACAGGTCCCATATGAAAAACTGTTTTTT.

The chain combines TRBV25-1 with TRBJ2-2; TRBD1 matches at 7 bases. After removal of 5 bases from V and 2 bases from J, the junction contained 5 bases not matched to a gene. CDR3 length equals 15 residues. Germline CDR1 is MGHDK and CDR2 is SYGVNS. The CDR3 bases are TGTGCCAGCAGTCCCTGGACAGGCAACACCGGGGAGCTGTTTTTT. Its protein is CASSPWTGNTGELFF.

This chain connects TRBV19 to TRBJ1-2; 9 bases fit TRBD1. CDR1 and CDR2 (germline): LNHDA, SQIVND (reference sequence). CDR3 length equals 15 residues. Germline trimming cut 2 bases from V and 4 bases from J; bases unmatched to any gene: 5. The CDR3 sequence is CASSIPRQGGYGYTF. In DNA, the CDR3 is TGTGCCAGTAGTATACCCAGACAGGGGGGCTATGGCTACACCTTC. The variable domain in full, completed from reference TRBV19 and TRBJ1-2, reads DGGITQSPKYLFRKEGQNVTLSCEQNLNHDAMYWYRQDPGQGLRLIYYSQIVNDFQKGDIAEGYSVSREKKESFPLTVTSAQKNPTAFYLCASSIPRQGGYGYTFGSGTRLTVV.

The chain is built from TRBV24-1 and TRBJ1-5; D is perhaps TRBD1 (5 bases). Trimming took off 9 bases at V and 3 bases at J, with 14 bases between the two ends. The CDR3 is 14 residues long. Germline V gene data show CDR1 as KGHDR and CDR2 as SFDVKD. The CDR3 reads CATQGTQVNQPQHF. CDR3 nucleotides: TGTGCCACCCAAGGGACTCAAGTCAATCAGCCCCAGCATTTT.

The chain combines TRBV19 with TRBJ1-2; D ambiguous. The CDR3 length is 13 residues. V was trimmed by 1 base and J by 8 bases, leaving 11 bases between them. Germline values: CDR1 LNHDA, CDR2 SQIVND (reference sequence). CDR3 bases: TGTGCCAGTAGTATAGGCGGCACTATGGGCTACACCTTC. It codes for CASSIGGTMGYTF. Supplemented by reference TRBV19 and TRBJ1-2, the full variable domain reads DGGITQSPKYLFRKEGQNVTLSCEQNLNHDAMYWYRQDPGQGLRLIYYSQIVNDFQKGDIAEGYSVSREKKESFPLTVTSAQKNPTAFYLCASSIGGTMGYTFGSGTRLTVV.

This chain joins TRBV29-1 and TRBJ1-2, with D unresolved. V lost 6 bases and J lost 7, with 12 bases in between. CDR3 length equals 11 residues. Germline assignment: CDR1 SQVTM and CDR2 ANQGSEA. In DNA, the CDR3 is TGCAGCGTATTGGGCTATCCTGGCTACACCTTC. Its protein is CSVLGYPGYTF.

The CDR3 DNA sequence: TGCGCCAGCAGCCAAGTTAAGGGGGCTGGAAACACCATATATTTT. Amino acid sequence: CASSQVKGAGNTIYF. This chain uses TRBV4-1 with TRBJ1-3, with a possible D match to TRBD1 (6 bases). This CDR3 comprises 15 residues. Trimming removed 1 base from V and 2 bases from J, with 9 bases in between. Germline CDR1 and CDR2: MGHRA and YSYEKL.

This clone was recorded only once. CDR3 DNA: TGTGCCAGCAGCTTTAATGGACAGTACAATCAGCCCCAGCATTTT. Translated: CASSFNGQYNQPQHF. The chain joins TRBV5-8 to TRBJ1-5; the D gene is possibly TRBD1 (6 bases). The germline V gene has CDR1 SGHTS and CDR2 YDEGEE. CDR3 size: 15 residues. Trimming cost V 2 bases and J 3 bases, with 12 bases left between them.

The J gene is TRBJ2-7, the V gene TRBV2; TRBD1 matches at 10 bases. Trimming at V came to 9 bases and at J to 5 bases, leaving 7 bases not matched to a gene. The CDR3 spans 13 residues. Germline values: CDR1 SNHLY, CDR2 FYNNEI. The CDR3 here is CASNRDRGNEQYF. CDR3 coding DNA: TGTGCCAGTAACCGGGACAGGGGCAACGAGCAGTACTTC. The whole variable domain, filled in from reference TRBV2 and TRBJ2-7, reads EPEVTQTPSHQVTQMGQEVILRCVPISNHLYFYWYRQILGQKVEFLVSFYNNEISEKSEIFDDQFSVERPDGSNFTLKIRSTKLEDSAMYFCASNRDRGNEQYFGPGTRLTVT.

The rearrangement joins TRBV29-1 to TRBJ1-3, with 8 bases identical to TRBD1. This CDR3 contains 15 residues. Germline values: CDR1 SQVTM, CDR2 ANQGSEA. Trimming removed 6 bases from V and 2 bases from J; junction bases left unmatched: 9. CDR3 DNA: TGCAGCGTCGCAATCGACAGGGGTACTGGAAACACCATATATTTT. Translated, it gives CSVAIDRGTGNTIYF.

V and J are TRBV19 and TRBJ1-1; 9 bases map to TRBD1. From germline, CDR1 is LNHDA and CDR2 SQIVND (reference sequence). Germline trimming cut 9 bases from V and 0 bases from J; bases unmatched to any gene: 11. This CDR3 comprises 16 residues. The CDR3 DNA follows: TGTGCCAGCAGTGGTCTCGGACAGGGGATGAACACTGAAGCTTTCTTT. It specifies CASSGLGQGMNTEAFF.

Notes on this clone: Sequence at one end of the junction differs from germline and may be a read error. V gene TRBV7-7 combines with J gene TRBJ1-1, with 7 bases lining up with TRBD1. Per germline, CDR1 SSHAT and CDR2 FNYEAQ (reference sequence). The CDR3 consists of 17 residues. The CDR3 DNA reads as TGTGCTAGCAGCCCAAGCTACAGGGGCGCTATTACTACTGAAGCTTTCTTT. Residues: CASSPSYRGAITTEAFF.

The chain recombines TRBV7-9 with TRBJ2-1, with D perhaps TRBD2 (6 bases). Germline-derived CDR1 and CDR2 are SEHNR and FQNEAQ (reference sequence). V lost 3 bases and J 3 bases, leaving 9 bases between the germline ends. The CDR3 has 14 residues. The CDR3 is CASSFGGNYNEQFF. The CDR3 DNA reads TGTGCCAGCAGCTTTGGGGGGAACTACAATGAGCAGTTCTTC. The variable domain in full, with the rest retrieved from reference TRBV7-9 and TRBJ2-1, is DTGVSQNPRHKITKRGQNVTFRCDPISEHNRLYWYRQTLGQGPEFLTYFQNEAQLEKSRLLSDRFSAERPKGSFSTLEIQRTEQGDSAMYLCASSFGGNYNEQFFGPGTRLTVL.